Listed here are 3 T cell receptor beta chains from one sample, sequenced in a study of blood T cell repertoires in COVID-19. Clones were sequenced by immunoSEQ multiplex PCR, and TCRdb holds only the in-frame ones, with some missing. The table shows fewer than 250,000 clones, with roughly 84% occurring only once. Sequencing used peripheral blood. The receptor set was obtained from an elderly woman with COVID-19, enrolled during active disease.

The chain employs TRBV28 and TRBJ2-1; TRBD2 matches 7 bases. The length of the CDR3 is 15 residues. J was trimmed by 5 bases and V by 2 bases; bases with no gene match: 6. Germline CDR1 reads MDHEN; CDR2 reads SYDVKM. CDR3 loop: CASSLRRGINNEQFF. CDR3 DNA: TGTGCCAGCAGTTTAAGGCGGGGGATAAACAATGAGCAGTTCTTC.

The V call is TRBV10-3, the J call TRBJ1-5; a weak D match, TRBD1 (5 bases). The CDR3 spans 15 residues. Trimming took off 0 bases at V and 4 bases at J, with 10 bases between the two ends. Germline values: CDR1 ENHRY, CDR2 SYGVKD. CDR3 protein: CAISESDSLNQPQHF. The CDR3 bases are TGTGCCATCAGTGAGTCCGACAGCTTAAATCAGCCCCAGCATTTT.

The chain has TRBV6-2 or TRBV6-3 and TRBJ1-1; D is undetermined. In germline, CDR1 is MNHEY, CDR2 SVGEGT. The V end was cut by 3 bases, the J end by 5 bases, with 10 bases between. The CDR3 totals 13 residues. CDR3: CASSYGGRTEAFF. The DNA of the CDR3 is TGTGCCAGCAGTTATGGAGGGAGGACTGAAGCTTTCTTT.